A selection of T cell receptor beta chains follows, all from one sample in a study of response to subunit inactivated influenza vaccine. MiXCR, applied by TCRdb to the RT-PCR reads, yields one record per CDR3 protein. The sample records about 500,000 distinct CDR3 sequences, about 15% being singletons. The sequences come from CD4+ T cells sorted from PBMCs, collected about 24 months after vaccination. The source of these receptors is a man aged 50-75 years who received an inactivated influenza vaccine. The CDR3 runs from the conserved cysteine through the conserved F or W. Each record gives: CDR3 DNA, CDR3 protein, J gene, D gene, V gene, clone size. D genes are given only for firm matches. A row's size may be missing; if present it is once, few, many or a size class.

TGTGCCGCCCGAAGGCCAGGGCGGGTGGGAACCAATGAGCAGTTCTTC	CAARRPGRVGTNEQFF	TRBJ2-1	-	TRBV28	-
TGCAGTGCTAGAGATCGCAGGGGGGTAGAGACCCAGTACTTC	CSARDRRGVETQYF	TRBJ2-5	-	TRBV20-1	-
TGTGCCAGCAGTGAAGGTAGATACACCGGGGAGCTGTTTTTT	CASSEGRYTGELFF	TRBJ2-2	-	TRBV6-1	many
TGCAGTGCCCGGTTGGGCGGGGGAAACACTGAAGCTTTCTTT	CSARLGGGNTEAFF	TRBJ1-1	-	TRBV20-1	-
TGTGCCAGCAGTTACTCGAGCCGGATGCCGGAAGAGACCCAGTACTTC	CASSYSSRMPEETQYF	TRBJ2-5	-	TRBV6-5	-
TGTGCCAGCAGTCCCGACAGGGGGCGGGGTGAAAAACTGTTTTTT	CASSPDRGRGEKLFF	TRBJ1-4	TRBD1	TRBV12-3/TRBV12-4	-
TGTGCCAGCAGCATACAGGGTGTCTACGAGCAGTACTTC	CASSIQGVYEQYF	TRBJ2-7	-	TRBV7-2	-
TGTGCCAGCAGCGCGGGCGGGACAGGTGAAGATACCCAGTACTTC	CASSAGGTGEDTQYF	TRBJ2-5	TRBD1	TRBV28	-
TGTGCCAGCAGCTTACGACAGGGGGCCTACGAGCAGTACTTC	CASSLRQGAYEQYF	TRBJ2-7	TRBD1	TRBV9	few
TGTGCCAGCAGTGTAACGTGGGGCGCAGGGTCAACCTACGAGCAGTACTTC	CASSVTWGAGSTYEQYF	TRBJ2-7	-	TRBV25-1	few
TGTGCCAGCAGTACCTTGACGGGCTACAATCAGCCCCAGCATTTT	CASSTLTGYNQPQHF	TRBJ1-5	-	TRBV12-3/TRBV12-4	-
TGTGCCATCAGTGAGTCAGGTTCACCCCTCCACTTT	CAISESGSPLHF	TRBJ1-6	-	TRBV10-3	few
TGCGCCAGCAGCCAAGATCGAGTTACGGGAGCTTTCTTT	CASSQDRVTGAFF	TRBJ1-1	-	TRBV4-3	few
TGTGCCAGCGCCGGGACTTCAGAGACCCAGTACTTC	CASAGTSETQYF	TRBJ2-5	-	TRBV5-6	-
TGTGCCAGCAGCGTAGCTTCGACAGCCTCTGGAAACACCATATATTTT	CASSVASTASGNTIYF	TRBJ1-3	-	TRBV9	few
TGTGCCAGCAGCAAAGCGCTAGGGGAAGCCAAAAACATTCAGTACTTC	CASSKALGEAKNIQYF	TRBJ2-4	-	TRBV21-1	many
TGTGCCAGCAGCTTCAGGGAGCGAGAGACCCAGTACTTC	CASSFRERETQYF	TRBJ2-5	-	TRBV7-8	few
TGTGCCAGCAGTTACTCGAGTATTCAGCCCCAGCATTTT	CASSYSSIQPQHF	TRBJ1-5	-	TRBV6-2/TRBV6-3	-
TGTGCCAGCAGTTACATGGGTGTCGGGGAGCTGTTTTTT	CASSYMGVGELFF	TRBJ2-2	-	TRBV6-2/TRBV6-3	many
TGTGCCAGCAGCCCCCGGGGAGGAGGTGACGCCTACGAGCAGTACTTC	CASSPRGGGDAYEQYF	TRBJ2-7	-	TRBV4-2	few
TGCGCCAGCACGACTAGCGGGAGAATAGAAGAGACCCAGTACTTC	CASTTSGRIEETQYF	TRBJ2-5	TRBD2	TRBV5-1	-
TGTGCCAGCAGTCCAGACCAAGCAGGCAATCAGCCCCAGCATTTT	CASSPDQAGNQPQHF	TRBJ1-5	-	TRBV2	few
TGTGCCAGCAGTTTTCTGGACTTCCGTCTTCTTGACAATGAGCAGTTCTTC	CASSFLDFRLLDNEQFF	TRBJ2-1	-	TRBV28	many
TGCAGTGGGGAAGGACCGGCCCTATCTGGAGACACCATATATTTT	CSGEGPALSGDTIYF	TRBJ1-3	-	TRBV20-1	-
TGCGCCAGCAGCTCTCCTTCCATACACGAGCAGTACTTC	CASSSPSIHEQYF	TRBJ2-7	-	TRBV5-1	-
TGTGCCAGCAGTTATCGGACAGGGCTTAGCACAGATACGCAGTATTTT	CASSYRTGLSTDTQYF	TRBJ2-3	TRBD1	TRBV27	few
TGCAGTGCTAGTCTCCCAGGGGGTAGAAATGAAAAACTGTTTTTT	CSASLPGGRNEKLFF	TRBJ1-4	TRBD1	TRBV20-1	-
TGTGCCAGCAGTTTCGGAGGAGCCAGCACAGATACGCAGTATTTT	CASSFGGASTDTQYF	TRBJ2-3	-	TRBV12-3/TRBV12-4	-
TGTGCCAGCAGGGGTACGTTCCGGGACAGCTCCTACGAGCAGTACTTC	CASRGTFRDSSYEQYF	TRBJ2-7	TRBD1	TRBV2	few
TGTGCCAGCAGCCAGGACACGACCCAGTACTTC	CASSQDTTQYF	TRBJ2-5	-	TRBV7-2	few
TGTGCCAGCAGCCAAGAATGGATTGGAGACCCCAGCTCCTACGAGCAGTACTTC	CASSQEWIGDPSSYEQYF	TRBJ2-7	-	TRBV14	-
TGTGCCAGCAGCGAGGACAGTGGCATGCAGTTCTTC	CASSEDSGMQFF	TRBJ2-1	-	TRBV9	-
TGTGCCACCAGCAGAACCAGGGGACCAACTAATGAAAAACTGTTTTTT	CATSRTRGPTNEKLFF	TRBJ1-4	-	TRBV15	-
TGTGCCACCAGCAGAGATGTCCGAATAGGGTCATACAATGAGCAGTTCTTC	CATSRDVRIGSYNEQFF	TRBJ2-1	-	TRBV15	few
TGTGCCAGCAGCCTCCGAGCGACTAGCGGGGTGACCCAAGAGACCCAGTACTTC	CASSLRATSGVTQETQYF	TRBJ2-5	TRBD2	TRBV4-2	many
TGTGCCAGCAGCCAAGATGACAGACACACCGGGGAGCTGTTTTTT	CASSQDDRHTGELFF	TRBJ2-2	-	TRBV4-2	-
TGCGCCAGCAGTGAGACTAGCGGGACCGGCCAAGAGACCCAGTACTTC	CASSETSGTGQETQYF	TRBJ2-5	TRBD2	TRBV10-2	-
TGTGCCATCAGTGAAAGTTTCGAGCAGTACTTC	CAISESFEQYF	TRBJ2-7	-	TRBV10-3	many
TGTGCCAGCAGCCTACCAACCCCATTGCGGGGGGGGCGCAATGAGCAGTTCTTC	CASSLPTPLRGGRNEQFF	TRBJ2-1	TRBD2	TRBV6-2/TRBV6-3	-
TGCAGTGCTAGTATAGCGGGAGAGGCCCACGAGCAGTACTTC	CSASIAGEAHEQYF	TRBJ2-7	TRBD2	TRBV20-1	-
TGTGCCATCAGTGAGTCGATTGAAGGGACAGACTACAATGAGCAGTTCTTC	CAISESIEGTDYNEQFF	TRBJ2-1	TRBD1	TRBV10-3	-
TGTGCCTTAAGGGGGGGCTTCACTGAAGCTTTCTTT	CALRGGFTEAFF	TRBJ1-1	-	TRBV30	-
TGTGCCAGCAGCCAAGGTCGACAGGGAAGGGTGCAGTACTTC	CASSQGRQGRVQYF	TRBJ2-7	TRBD1	TRBV3-1	-
TGTGCCAGCACCCCCCACTCGGGCTCTGGGGCCAACGTCCTGACTTTC	CASTPHSGSGANVLTF	TRBJ2-6	-	TRBV28	-
TGTGCCACCAGTGCCACGGGAGGGCCTCTATTGGGCAGGGAGCTGTTTTTT	CATSATGGPLLGRELFF	TRBJ2-2	TRBD2	TRBV24-1	-
TGCAGTGCTAGAGGCCCCTGGTTGGCAGCTTTCTTT	CSARGPWLAAFF	TRBJ1-1	-	TRBV20-1	few
TGCAGTGCTCAGCGGTCCTACAATGAGCAGTTCTTC	CSAQRSYNEQFF	TRBJ2-1	-	TRBV20-1	few
TGCGCCAGCAGCCAAGTTCAGGGAGGCTACGAGCAGTACTTC	CASSQVQGGYEQYF	TRBJ2-7	-	TRBV4-1	few
TGTGCCAGCAGCTTTAAGGTTTCTGGGGCCAACGTCCTGACTTTC	CASSFKVSGANVLTF	TRBJ2-6	-	TRBV5-6	few
TGTGCCATCAGTGGGACTAGCGGGAGGAACACCGGGGAGCTGTTTTTT	CAISGTSGRNTGELFF	TRBJ2-2	TRBD2	TRBV10-3	few
TGTGCCAGCAGCCTCGGAACTTTTCTTCTAGCGGGGGGCTTCTACGAGCAGTACTTC	CASSLGTFLLAGGFYEQYF	TRBJ2-7	TRBD2	TRBV11-2	-
TGTGCCAGCAGTTGGGACCGGAGGGAACGGGGGTATTTT	CASSWDRRERGYF	TRBJ2-3	-	TRBV2	-